The clone carrying this T cell receptor (beta chain) was seen only a few times. This entry comes from a study of T-cell memory formation after mild COVID-19. TCRdb fed the 5' RACE reads into MiXCR, producing one record per CDR3 protein. The sample has 110,000 to 150,000 distinct CDR3 sequences; approximately 25% are singletons. This CDR3 region has 16 residues. V was pared by 0 bases and J by 5 bases, with 16 bases between. Germline CDR1 SGHDN, CDR2 FVKESK. Sequenced material: PBMCs or a T cell subset sorted from them (not recorded which). This TCR came from an adult woman who had mild COVID-19 (a few samples of this study predate the infection). Cell type and time point are not known. The V gene is TRBV14, the J gene TRBJ2-5, with D possibly being TRBD2 (5 bases). The CDR3 is CASSQDWRRGRETQYF. CDR3 sequence (DNA): TGTGCCAGCAGCCAAGATTGGCGGAGAGGGCGGGAGACCCAGTACTTC.